This note documents a single TCR beta chain sequence. The antigen remains undetermined. The data were taken from a study of cytomegalovirus exposure and HLA in healthy donors. General study points: An observed cluster of highly shared sequence variants was recorded as a likely sequencing artifact. In a later analysis, TCR beta V- and J-gene trimming showed a link to a missense DCLRE1C variant.

Vbeta (60) and Jbeta (13) primers were used in the PCR. TCRdb keeps only in-frame clones here, not all; method: immunoSEQ multiplex PCR. The listing contains 65,000 to 90,000 clones. This receptor was identified in a man in his forties in good health and CMV-seronegative. Input material: PBMCs.

CDR3: CASSPGRGRETQYF. For the CDR3, the DNA is TGTGCCAGCAGCCCCGGGAGGGGTCGTGAGACCCAGTACTTC. This chain uses TRBV7-9 with TRBJ2-5; 8 bases fit TRBD2. The CDR3 runs to 14 residues. Per germline, CDR1 SEHNR and CDR2 FQNEAQ (reference sequence). J was trimmed by 5 bases and V by 5 bases; bases with no gene match: 7. The variable domain in full, completed from reference TRBV7-9 and TRBJ2-5, reads DTGVSQNPRHKITKRGQNVTFRCDPISEHNRLYWYRQTLGQGPEFLTYFQNEAQLEKSRLLSDRFSAERPKGSFSTLEIQRTEQGDSAMYLCASSPGRGRETQYFGPGTRLLVL.